This TCR beta chain derives from a study of T cells in Graves' hyperthyroidism and ophthalmopathy. Amplification targeted TCR beta CDR3 regions from RNA transcripts. The HTBI primer set served for first-round RT-PCR of the TCR CDR3. TCRdb re-called the multiplex PCR reads with MiXCR, one entry per CDR3 protein. Of about 840,000 distinct CDR3 sequences in the sample, 38% were seen once. Study-wide points: Classification by a 13 V-J model distinguished ophthalmopathy from stable hyperthyroidism.

CDR1 is WSHSY and CDR2 is SAAADI in the germline V gene. The CDR3 spans 12 residues. This clonotype was observed at least ten times. Its specificity is not known. Sequence at one end of the junction differs from germline and may be a read error. Each diagnosis was grounded in clinical symptoms, serum thyroxine and TRAb, thyroid ultrasound, and orbital computed tomography. The rearrangement links TRBV10-2 to TRBJ1-1, with unresolved D. The sequenced material came from blood. The TCR was taken from a young man with Graves' hyperthyroidism. CDR3 sequence (DNA): TGTGCCAGCAGCTTCTTCGGGGCTGAAGCTTTCTTT. Protein product: CASSFFGAEAFF.